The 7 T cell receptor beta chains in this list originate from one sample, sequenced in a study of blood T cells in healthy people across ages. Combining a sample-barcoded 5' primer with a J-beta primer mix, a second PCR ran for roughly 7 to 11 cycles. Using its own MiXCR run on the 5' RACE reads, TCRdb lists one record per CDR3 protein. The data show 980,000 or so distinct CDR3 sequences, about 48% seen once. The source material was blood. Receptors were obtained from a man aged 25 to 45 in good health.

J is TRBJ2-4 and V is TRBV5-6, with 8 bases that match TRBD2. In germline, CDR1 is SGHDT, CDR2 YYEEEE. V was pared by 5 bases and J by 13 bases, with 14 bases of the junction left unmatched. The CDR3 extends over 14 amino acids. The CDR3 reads CASSSSSGANEQYF. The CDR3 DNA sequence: TGTGCCAGCAGTTCGAGTAGCGGGGCCAATGAGCAGTACTTC. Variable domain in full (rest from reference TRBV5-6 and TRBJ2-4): DAGVTQSPTHLIKTRGQQVTLRCSPKSGHDTVSWYQQALGQGPQFIFQYYEEEERQRGNFPDRFSGHQFPNYSSELNVNALLLGDSALYLCASSSSSGANEQYFGAGTRLSVL.

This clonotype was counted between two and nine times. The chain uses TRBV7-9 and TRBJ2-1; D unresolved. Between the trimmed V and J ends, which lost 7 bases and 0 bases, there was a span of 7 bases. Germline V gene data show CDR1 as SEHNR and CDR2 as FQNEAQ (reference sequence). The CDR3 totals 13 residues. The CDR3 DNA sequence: TGTGCCAGCAATTCCCCCTCCTACAATGAGCAGTTCTTC. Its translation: CASNSPSYNEQFF.

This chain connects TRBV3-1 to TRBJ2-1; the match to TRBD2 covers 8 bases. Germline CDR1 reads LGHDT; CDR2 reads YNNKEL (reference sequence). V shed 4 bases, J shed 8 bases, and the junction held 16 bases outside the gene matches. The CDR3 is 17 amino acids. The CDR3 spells CASSRLWAGGDRDEQFF. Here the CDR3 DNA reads TGTGCCAGCAGCCGCCTATGGGCGGGGGGAGATCGCGATGAGCAGTTCTTC.

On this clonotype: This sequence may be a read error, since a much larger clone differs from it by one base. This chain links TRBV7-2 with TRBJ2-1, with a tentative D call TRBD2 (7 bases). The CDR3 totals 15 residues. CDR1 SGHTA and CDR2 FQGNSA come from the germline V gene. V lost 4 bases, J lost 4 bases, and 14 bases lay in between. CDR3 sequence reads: CASSWEGGAYNEQFF. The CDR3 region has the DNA TGTGCCAGCAGCTGGGAGGGGGGGGCTTACAATGAGCAGTTCTTC.

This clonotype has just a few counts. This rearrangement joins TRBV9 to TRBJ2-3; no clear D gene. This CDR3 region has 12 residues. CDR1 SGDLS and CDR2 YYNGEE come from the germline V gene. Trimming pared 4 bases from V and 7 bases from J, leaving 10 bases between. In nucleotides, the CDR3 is TGTGCCAGCAGCCAAGAGGAGTATACGCAGTATTTT. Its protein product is CASSQEEYTQYF.

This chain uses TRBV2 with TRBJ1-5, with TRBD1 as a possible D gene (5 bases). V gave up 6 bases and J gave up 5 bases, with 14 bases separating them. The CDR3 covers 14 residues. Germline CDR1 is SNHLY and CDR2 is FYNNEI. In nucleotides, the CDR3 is TGTGCCAGCAGAACCACAGGACCTGATCAGCCCCAGCATTTT. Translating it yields CASRTTGPDQPQHF.

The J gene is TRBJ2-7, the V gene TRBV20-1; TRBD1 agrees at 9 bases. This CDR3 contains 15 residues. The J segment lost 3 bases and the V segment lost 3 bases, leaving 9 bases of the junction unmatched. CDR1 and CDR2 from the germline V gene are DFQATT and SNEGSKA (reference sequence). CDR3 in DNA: TGCAGTGCTAGGACCAGGGACAGGGTGGGCTACGAGCAGTACTTC. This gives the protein CSARTRDRVGYEQYF.